The sequence of this TCR beta chain was determined in a study of monozygotic twins with inflammatory bowel disease. The study, taken as a whole, reports: IBD patients share fewer clonotypes with other people than healthy twins do, especially with disease activity.

TCRdb re-called the 5' RACE reads and gives one entry per CDR3 protein, without DNA. The sample totals more than 350,000 distinct CDR3 sequences. This CDR3 has 12 residues. The germline gives CDR1 SEHNR, CDR2 FQNEAQ (reference sequence). As concerns this clonotype: The antigen is unknown.

Sequenced sample: blood. The clonotype was recovered from a human donor with ulcerative colitis or Crohn's disease, or a healthy co-twin of an affected twin (not recorded which). The rearrangement links TRBV7-9 to TRBJ2-7; TCRdb reports TRBD1, a call that lacks DNA to check it against. The CDR3 spells CASSLLPGEQYF.